These T cell receptor beta chains were read from a single sample in a study of cytomegalovirus exposure and HLA in healthy donors. Assay used: immunoSEQ multiplex PCR; TCRdb lists only in-frame clones, some missing. Among some 110,000 clones listed, under 80% were seen once. The sample taken for sequencing was PBMCs. These receptors were taken from a middle-aged woman in good health and CMV-seropositive. CDR3s include the opening cysteine and the closing phenylalanine or tryptophan. A D gene is named only where the DNA matches it firmly. Where a row states a size, it is once, few, many or the class of an expanded clone; other rows omit it.

TRBJ1-1	TRBV18	.	.	TGTGCCAGCTCATTACAGGTTTGGAACACTGAAGCTTTCTTT	CASSLQVWNTEAFF
TRBJ1-2	TRBV5-4	TRBD1	.	TGTGCCAGCAGCTCGGGACAGGTGATTGAAGGCTACACCTTC	CASSSGQVIEGYTF
TRBJ2-7	TRBV20-1	TRBD2	.	TGCAGTGCTAGACTAGCGGTAGAGCAGTACTTC	CSARLAVEQYF
TRBJ2-1	TRBV6-5	TRBD2	.	TGTGCCAGCAGTTACGGGACTAGCGGCTACAATGAGCAGTTCTTC	CASSYGTSGYNEQFF
TRBJ1-4	TRBV28	.	.	TGTGCCAGCAGTTCCCACCGTATACCTTCGCGTGAAAAACTGTTTTTT	CASSSHRIPSREKLFF
TRBJ2-5	TRBV18	TRBD1	.	TGTGCCAGCTCACCGGACAGGGTGGCGGAGACCCAGTACTTC	CASSPDRVAETQYF
TRBJ2-5	TRBV18	.	.	TGTGCCAGCTCGAACACCGTAGGGGTCCAAGAGACCCAGTACTTC	CASSNTVGVQETQYF
TRBJ1-2	TRBV4-2	TRBD1	few	TGTGCCAGCAGCCAAAGGGACAGCAACTATGGCTACACCTTC	CASSQRDSNYGYTF
TRBJ2-1	TRBV11-2	TRBD2	.	TGTGCCAGCAGCTCGTTAGCGGGGGCCCACAATGAGCAGTTCTTC	CASSSLAGAHNEQFF
TRBJ2-7	TRBV5-1	TRBD1	.	TGCGCCAGCAGCTTGGAGGGACAGGGGGACCCGCAGTACTTC	CASSLEGQGDPQYF
TRBJ2-3	TRBV5-1	TRBD2	.	TGCGCCAGCAGCTTTAGCGGGAGGGCCGTAGATACGCAGTATTTT	CASSFSGRAVDTQYF
TRBJ1-1	TRBV5-4	TRBD1	few	TGTGCCAGCAGCGCCGGACAGGGAGATCGTGAAGCTTTCTTT	CASSAGQGDREAFF
TRBJ2-3	TRBV4-1	.	.	TGCGCCAGCAGCCAAGGATCCGGGACAGATACGCAGTATTTT	CASSQGSGTDTQYF
TRBJ1-5	TRBV28	.	.	TGTGCCAGCAGCCCCAGAGGACAGCGCAATCAGCCCCAGCATTTT	CASSPRGQRNQPQHF
TRBJ1-1	TRBV19	.	.	TGTGCCAGTAGTATGAGGAGGTCGGTAGGCACTGAAGCTTTCTTT	CASSMRRSVGTEAFF
TRBJ1-6	TRBV27	.	few	TGTGCCAGCAGGACAACAGGGACCTATAATTCACCCCTCCACTTT	CASRTTGTYNSPLHF
TRBJ1-2	TRBV7-9	TRBD1	.	TGTGCCAGCAGCTCCCGGGACAGGGGAGGCGGCTACACCTTC	CASSSRDRGGGYTF
TRBJ2-4	TRBV9	TRBD1	once	TGTGCCAGCAGCGTAGGCGAGGGGGCGAATGCCAAAAACATTCAGTACTTC	CASSVGEGANAKNIQYF
TRBJ1-1	TRBV7-9	TRBD1	.	TGTGCCAGCAGCCGACAGGGGACTGAAGCTTTCTTT	CASSRQGTEAFF
TRBJ2-1	TRBV21-1	.	few	TGTGCCAGCAGCAATGGGAGAGCGCGGGTGGAGTTCTTC	CASSNGRARVEFF